Detailed here is one T cell receptor (beta chain). It has no known antigen specificity. Base qualities were left out, and no much larger clone turns up one base away. This specimen comes from a study of breast tumors, draining lymph nodes, adjacent tissues (TCRdb year 2016). About the study as a whole: In breast cancer patients, the study compared the TCR beta repertoires of tumor, adjacent nontumor tissue and axillary lymph nodes. The study was designed to assess the relationships and possible T-cell exchange between tumor, surrounding tissue and draining lymph node repertoires in human breast cancer. General study outcomes and caveats: The data were considered consistent with the idea that most tumor T cells come from the lymph node and then expand in tumor tissue. Tumor T-cell repertoires showed less diversity than lymph node repertoires and more diversity than nontumor tissue repertoires, and tumor T-cell repertoires showed preferential V and J gene usage. Tumor and nontumor tissue repertoires were significantly more similar in luminal-like than in basal-like breast cancer. Rather than being directly demonstrated, the conclusion that tumor T cells originate in lymph nodes was presented as consistent with a hypothesis.

The CDR3 starts with the cysteine, ends with the phenylalanine, and has 14 residues. The read is trimmed to its CDR3 DNA, 42 bases read in frame from base 1. CDR1 DFQATT and CDR2 SNEGSKA were looked up in the germline V gene (reference sequence). Compared with germline, V lacks 7 bases and J lacks 1 base; bases without a gene match: 10. The lymph node samples were taken from the axillary draining lymph nodes of breast cancer patients. Sequencing took place on an Illumina HiSeq 2000. Multiplex PCR amplification was used to build the TCR beta chain libraries. High-throughput sequencing was used to analyze the amplified TCR beta chain products. Starting from the raw public reads, TCRdb applied fastp trimming at Q25, assembled clones with MiXCR and retained in-frame beta chains. When rows share a CDR3 protein, they turn into one entry using the most common DNA and genes. Within this sample are under 250,000 distinct CDR3 sequences, with about a third of them counted one time only. Roughly 1.5% of the sample is in the top ten clones.

The source is a female donor with breast cancer. Some clones in this sample may be carry-over from other donors' samples. Sequenced material: axillary lymph node tissue. The chain joins TRBV20-1 to TRBJ2-7; TRBD2 lines up with 7 middle nucleotides. CDR3 sequence: CSVTGRDLSYEQYF. The DNA is TGCAGTGTCACGGGGAGGGACCTTTCCTACGAGCAGTACTTC.